The 12 T cell receptor beta chains reported below all come from one sample, sequenced in a study of T-cell reconstitution after alpha-beta-depleted transplantation in children. Preparation of the TCRbeta library involved a method that used unique molecular identifiers. TCRdb re-called the PCR reads through MiXCR, storing one row per CDR3 protein. The sample lists 250,000 to 400,000 distinct CDR3 sequences; approximately 20% were seen once. Sequenced here: PBMCs, mostly from graft donor cells, sampled 180 days after TCRalphabeta/CD19-depleted stem cell transplant. The receptors here all came from a male patient younger than 18 who had a stem cell transplant for acute lymphoblastic leukemia, so the T cells may come from the graft donor.

Only a few counts were recorded for this clonotype. The rearrangement joins TRBV27 to TRBJ1-6; D perhaps matches TRBD1 (5 bases). Trimming left V 3 bases short and J 8 bases short, with 8 bases between. Germline loops: CDR1 MNHEY, CDR2 SMNVEV (reference sequence). The CDR3 is 13 residues long. CDR3 sequence (DNA): TGTGCCAGCAGTTTTGAGGGGTATTCACCCCTCCACTTT. Its translation: CASSFEGYSPLHF.

This clonotype came up a few times. The gene calls are TRBV13 and TRBJ2-1, with D maybe TRBD2 (6 bases). This CDR3 region has 14 residues. CDR1 is PRHDT, CDR2 FYEKMQ, per germline (reference sequence). The V gene lost 3 bases and the J gene lost 12 bases, with 18 bases spanning the gap. This chain's CDR3 is CASSFERGTYVQFF. In DNA form, the CDR3 reads TGTGCCAGCAGCTTCGAACGGGGGACTTATGTGCAGTTCTTC.

The chain has TRBV12-3 or TRBV12-4 and TRBJ1-6; D may be TRBD1 (6 bases). Trimming took off 1 base at V and 7 bases at J, with 11 bases between the two ends. The CDR3 loop spans 15 amino acids. The CDR3 loop reads CASSLVGTGNSPLHF. Written as DNA, the CDR3 is TGTGCCAGCAGTTTAGTAGGAACAGGGAATTCACCCCTCCACTTT.

The rearrangement uses TRBV28 and TRBJ1-4; 9 nucleotides match TRBD1. Germline CDR1 MDHEN, CDR2 SYDVKM. V gave up 5 bases and J gave up 2 bases; unmatched junction bases: 3. CDR3 size: 15 residues. The DNA of the CDR3 is TGTGCCAGCAGTAGAGACAGGGGGACTAATGAAAAACTGTTTTTT. Protein: CASSRDRGTNEKLFF.

This clonotype was found a few times. V and J are TRBV29-1 and TRBJ2-5; a possible D gene is TRBD1 (6 bases). The CDR3 has 13 residues. The germline V gene has CDR1 SQVTM and CDR2 ANQGSEA. Trimming cost V 4 bases and J 1 base, with 10 bases left between them. As DNA, the CDR3 is TGCAGCGTTGTTGGACAGAGCCAAGAGACCCAGTACTTC. As protein: CSVVGQSQETQYF.

The chain joins TRBV11-1 to TRBJ2-6; no firm D call. The CDR3 has 16 residues. Trimming took off 3 bases at V and 0 bases at J, with 9 bases between the two ends. Germline V gene sequence: CDR1 SGHAT, CDR2 FQDESV (reference sequence). The CDR3 loop reads CASSFLRSSGANVLTF. The DNA for the CDR3 is TGTGCCAGCAGCTTCTTAAGGAGCTCTGGGGCCAACGTCCTGACTTTC.

This clonotype turned up a few times. This chain joins TRBV18 and TRBJ2-7, with 11 nucleotides matching TRBD1. Germline trimming cut 3 bases from V and 6 bases from J; bases unmatched to any gene: 4. This CDR3 spans 14 amino acids. Germline CDR1 KGHSH, CDR2 LQKENI. CDR3: CASSPDRGLSEQYF. DNA of the CDR3: TGTGCCAGCTCACCGGACAGGGGGCTGAGCGAGCAGTACTTC.

The genes are TRBV27 and TRBJ1-6; 7 nucleotides agree with TRBD1. V gave up 10 bases and J gave up 5 bases; unmatched junction bases: 14. The germline V gene has CDR1 MNHEY and CDR2 SMNVEV (reference sequence). This CDR3 has 16 residues. CDR3 residues: CATRPFRGQHNSPLHF. The DNA of the CDR3 is TGTGCCACCCGACCCTTCAGGGGACAGCATAATTCACCCCTCCACTTT.

The genes are TRBV12-3 or TRBV12-4 and TRBJ1-1; TRBD1 matches at 9 bases. J gave up 1 base and V 4 bases, and 7 bases lay outside the gene matches. CDR3 length equals 16 residues. This CDR3 reads CASSSRQGGPNTEAFF. The CDR3 bases are TGTGCCAGCAGTTCCCGACAGGGGGGTCCGAACACTGAAGCTTTCTTT.

The sample holds a few counts of this clonotype. This sequence joins TRBV6-1 and TRBJ2-1; D perhaps matches TRBD1 (11 bases). The germline CDR1 and CDR2 sequences are MNHNS and SASEGT. V lost 8 bases, J lost 8 bases, and 22 bases lay in between. The CDR3 covers 15 residues. The CDR3 sequence: CASGQGASGSYEQFF. CDR3 DNA: TGTGCCAGCGGACAGGGGGCTAGCGGGAGCTATGAGCAGTTCTTC.

This clonotype was seen just once. The V and J genes are TRBV19 and TRBJ2-2, with 10 nucleotides matching TRBD1. Germline-derived CDR1 and CDR2 are LNHDA and SQIVND (reference sequence). The V segment lost 8 bases and the J segment 5 bases; nucleotides outside the gene matches: 14. CDR3 length: 17 amino acids. CDR3: CASSKGSGQGGTGELFF. The CDR3 bases are TGTGCCAGTTCCAAGGGGTCTGGACAGGGGGGGACCGGGGAGCTGTTTTTT.

This clonotype has more than one count but fewer than ten. The chain employs TRBV20-1 and TRBJ2-5; 9 bases agree with TRBD2. This CDR3 comprises 15 residues. V lost 3 bases and J lost 4; bases outside the gene matches: 9. From germline, CDR1 is DFQATT and CDR2 SNEGSKA (reference sequence). The CDR3 spells CSASSGSGSRETQYF. Here the CDR3 DNA reads TGCAGTGCTAGCTCTGGTAGCGGGAGTAGAGAGACCCAGTACTTC.